These 25 T cell receptor beta chains were all obtained from the same sample, sequenced in a study of T cell responses to AZD1222 COVID-19 vaccine. TCRdb's table, derived via immunoSEQ multiplex PCR, lists solely in-frame clones and lacks some. The sample contains about 100,000 clones, about 89% of which appear only once. Sample: peripheral blood, taken on day 0 of MenACWY control vaccination. The receptors were gathered from an adult in good health.

This clone has a handful of counts. The chain is built from TRBV5-8 and TRBJ1-5; tentative D call: TRBD1 (5 bases). V was cut by 4 bases and J by 4 bases, with 18 bases left in between. Germline loops: CDR1 SGHTS, CDR2 YDEGEE. CDR3 length equals 16 residues. CDR3: CASSQNFRELNQPQHF. DNA for the CDR3: TGTGCCAGCAGCCAAAATTTCAGGGAACTAAATCAGCCCCAGCATTTT.

The chain couples TRBV12-3 or TRBV12-4 to TRBJ1-1; no reliable D call. The CDR3 is 11 residues long. Trimming removed 7 bases at V and 5 bases at J, with 8 bases between. The DNA for the CDR3 is TGTGCCAGCACCCTTCGGACTGAAGCTTTCTTT. Its protein is CASTLRTEAFF.

V and J are TRBV4-2 and TRBJ1-1; D unresolved. CDR3 size: 15 residues. CDR1 and CDR2 from the germline V gene are LGHNA and YNFKEQ. V lost 0 bases and J lost 0, with 8 bases in between. The DNA of the CDR3 is TGTGCCAGCAGCCAAGAGGGCGGACTGAACACTGAAGCTTTCTTT. It yields the protein CASSQEGGLNTEAFF.

The chain employs TRBV30 and TRBJ2-1, with 12 nucleotides matching TRBD2. Looked up from germline, CDR1 is GTSNPN and CDR2 is SVGIG (reference sequence). The CDR3 consists of 19 residues. Trimming removed 0 bases from V and 3 bases from J; junction bases left unmatched: 12. The CDR3 is CAWSVFATGLAGNYNEQFF. CDR3 DNA: TGTGCCTGGAGTGTATTTGCGACCGGACTAGCGGGAAACTACAATGAGCAGTTCTTC. The entire variable domain, with the rest obtained from reference TRBV30 and TRBJ2-1, is as follows: SQTIHQWPATLVQPVGSPLSLECTVEGTSNPNLYWYRQAAGRGLQLLFYSVGIGQISSEVPQNLSASRPQDRQFILSSKKLLLSDSGFYLCAWSVFATGLAGNYNEQFFGPGTRLTVL.

This clone has only one observation. The chain couples TRBV24-1 to TRBJ2-3, with 9 bases fitting TRBD1. Germline loops: CDR1 KGHDR, CDR2 SFDVKD. J gave up 6 bases and V 11 bases, and 11 bases lay outside the gene matches. This CDR3 comprises 14 residues. CDR3 bases: TGTGCCATCCAGGGCGGACAGGGGCCGGATACGCAGTATTTT. It is translated as CAIQGGQGPDTQYF.

This clone was observed a handful of times. The chain joins TRBV6-5 to TRBJ2-7, with 7 bases fitting TRBD1. The CDR3 loop spans 14 amino acids. Germline V gives CDR1 MNHEY, CDR2 SVGAGI. Unmatched junction bases numbered 6, after V lost 7 bases and J lost 0 bases. The CDR3: CASKLDRDSYEQYF. The CDR3 nucleotides are TGTGCCAGCAAGCTCGACAGGGACTCCTACGAGCAGTACTTC.

The chain is built from TRBV20-1 and TRBJ1-2; D is perhaps TRBD1 (5 bases). Germline CDR1 is DFQATT and CDR2 is SNEGSKA (reference sequence). With 5 bases removed from V and 7 bases from J, the gap between germline ends came to 11 bases. The CDR3 loop spans 11 amino acids. The CDR3 region has the DNA TGCAGTGCTGGGGGGACGCTTGGCTACACCTTC. Translation: CSAGGTLGYTF.

The CDR3 DNA reads TGTGCCAGCAGTCCTCCTGGACAGGGGCGTTCAGCTTTCTTT. Its translation: CASSPPGQGRSAFF. This chain links TRBV28 with TRBJ1-1; 9 bases line up with TRBD1. J was trimmed by 10 bases and V by 5 bases; bases with no gene match: 11. Germline CDR1 and CDR2: MDHEN and SYDVKM. This CDR3 contains 14 residues.

The genes are TRBV28 and TRBJ2-5; 7 bases map to TRBD1. The CDR3 covers 15 residues. The J segment lost 2 bases and the V segment lost 4 bases, leaving 7 bases of the junction unmatched. Germline V CDR1 and CDR2: MDHEN, SYDVKM. The CDR3 region is CASSSPGQLQETQYF. CDR3 DNA sequence: TGTGCCAGCAGTTCACCGGGACAGCTGCAAGAGACCCAGTACTTC. Combining the CDR3 with reference TRBV28 and TRBJ2-5 gives the whole variable domain DVKVTQSSRYLVKRTGEKVFLECVQDMDHENMFWYRQDPGLGLRLIYFSYDVKMKEKGDIPEGYSVSREKKERFSLILESASTNQTSMYLCASSSPGQLQETQYFGPGTRLLVL.

The CDR3 DNA reads TGTGCCAGCAACCCTCCGACGGGCCTCGGAAGGGGCTACACCTTC. Protein product: CASNPPTGLGRGYTF. V is TRBV28 and J is TRBJ1-2; no definite D call. The CDR3 is 15 amino acids. V lost 7 bases and J lost 8, with 23 bases in between. Germline CDR1 MDHEN, CDR2 SYDVKM.

J is TRBJ2-1 and V is TRBV27; D perhaps matches TRBD1 (6 bases). Per the germline V gene, CDR1 is MNHEY and CDR2 is SMNVEV (reference sequence). The germline V and J ends were trimmed by 1 base and 9 bases, with 19 bases remaining between them. The CDR3 extends over 16 amino acids. In nucleotides, the CDR3 is TGTGCCAGCAGTTTATTAACACAGGGCGGTGAGGGTGAGCAGTTCTTC. This encodes CASSLLTQGGEGEQFF.

The J gene is TRBJ1-2, the V gene TRBV7-2, with D perhaps TRBD1 (5 bases). Trimming took off 1 base at V and 5 bases at J, with 17 bases between the two ends. From germline, CDR1 is SGHTA and CDR2 FQGNSA. CDR3 length: 16 residues. CDR3 nucleotide sequence: TGTGCCAGCAGCTTAGAGACGGCACGGGGGAGTTATGGCTACACCTTC. Translated: CASSLETARGSYGYTF.

The table lists this clone with a few counts. The V call is TRBV15, the J call TRBJ1-5, with unresolved D. Germline V gene data show CDR1 as LNHNV and CDR2 as YYDKDF (reference sequence). This CDR3 spans 16 amino acids. The V end was cut by 6 bases, the J end by 0 bases, with 15 bases between. DNA of the CDR3: TGTGCCACCAGTAAGGGCGCGACATATAGCAATCAGCCCCAGCATTTT. Its protein product is CATSKGATYSNQPQHF. Supplemented by reference TRBV15 and TRBJ1-5, the full variable domain reads DAMVIQNPRYQVTQFGKPVTLSCSQTLNHNVMYWYQQKSSQAPKLLFHYYDKDFNNEADTPDNFQSRRPNTSFCFLDIRSPGLGDTAMYLCATSKGATYSNQPQHFGDGTRLSIL.

The DNA of the CDR3 is TGTGCCAGCAGCTTAGTAGCGGGTTTCACCGGGGAGCTGTTTTTT. Protein sequence: CASSLVAGFTGELFF. The rearrangement links TRBV7-2 to TRBJ2-2; 7 bases are a match to TRBD2. CDR1 and CDR2 (germline): SGHTA, FQGNSA. The CDR3 contains 15 residues. Trimming took 1 base from V and 4 from J; bases not matched to a gene: 3.

The CDR3 nucleotides are TGTGCCAGCAGTGGACAGGGGCTGGGCTATGGCTACACCTTC. This translates into CASSGQGLGYGYTF. The chain uses TRBV28 and TRBJ1-2; TRBD1 matches at 9 bases. The CDR3 is 14 residues long. The V gene end was trimmed by 5 bases and the J gene end by 4 bases; junction bases not matched to a gene: 5. The V gene's germline CDR1 is MDHEN and CDR2 SYDVKM.

The chain couples TRBV28 to TRBJ1-2, with D perhaps matching TRBD1 (5 bases). The CDR3 length is 14 residues. The V end was cut by 7 bases, the J end by 0 bases, with 12 bases between. Germline CDR1 reads MDHEN; CDR2 reads SYDVKM. CDR3 sequence (DNA): TGTGCCAGCAAAGACAGATCTCCTAACTATGGCTACACCTTC. Translating gives CASKDRSPNYGYTF.

This clone has only a few counts. Here the CDR3 DNA reads TGTGCCAGCAGCCCGGGGAGGGATTCACCCCTCCACTTT. This sequence encodes CASSPGRDSPLHF. The V call is TRBV7-2, the J call TRBJ1-6; D call uncertain. Between the trimmed V and J ends, which lost 5 bases and 8 bases, there was a span of 10 bases. This CDR3 region has 13 residues. Germline CDR1 SGHTA, CDR2 FQGNSA.

The chain has TRBV5-5 and TRBJ1-1, with 8 bases lining up with TRBD1. The J segment lost 8 bases and the V segment lost 3 bases, leaving 3 bases of the junction unmatched. Per germline, CDR1 SGHKS and CDR2 YYEKEE (reference sequence). The CDR3 is 12 residues long. For the CDR3, the DNA is TGTGCCAGCAGCTGGGACAGGATAGAAGCTTTCTTT. Protein: CASSWDRIEAFF.

The V and J genes are TRBV5-1 and TRBJ2-7; 8 positions match TRBD2. Germline CDR1 reads SGHRS; CDR2 reads YFSETQ. V dropped 1 base and J dropped 1; count of bases not matched to a gene: 7. This CDR3 is built from 16 residues. CDR3 amino acids: CASSLRSGGISYEQYF. The CDR3 bases are TGCGCCAGCAGCTTGAGGAGCGGGGGTATTTCCTACGAGCAGTACTTC.

This chain links TRBV6-5 with TRBJ1-1; D not certain. Germline values: CDR1 MNHEY, CDR2 SVGAGI. The length of the CDR3 is 14 residues. V was trimmed by 1 base and J by 1 base, leaving 7 bases between them. In DNA, the CDR3 is TGTGCCAGCAGTTACTTTAGGGCGAACACTGAAGCTTTCTTT. This encodes CASSYFRANTEAFF.

V is TRBV12-3 or TRBV12-4 and J is TRBJ1-2; 9 bases fit TRBD1. The CDR3 consists of 13 residues. V dropped 6 bases and J dropped 9; count of bases not matched to a gene: 8. CDR3 protein: CASRGDREMRYTF. CDR3 in DNA: TGTGCCAGCAGGGGGGACAGGGAGATGCGCTACACCTTC.

The V and J genes are TRBV28 and TRBJ1-2, with 10 positions matching TRBD1. Germline V CDR1 and CDR2: MDHEN, SYDVKM. CDR3 length: 13 residues. J was trimmed by 7 bases and V by 6 bases; bases with no gene match: 5. This chain's CDR3 is CASRDDRGLGYTF. The CDR3 DNA is TGTGCCAGCAGGGACGACAGGGGGCTTGGCTACACCTTC.

The chain combines TRBV19 with TRBJ2-1; TRBD1 is a possible D gene (6 bases). The CDR3 is 14 residues long. The germline V gene encodes CDR1 LNHDA and CDR2 SQIVND (reference sequence). Deletions cut 5 bases from V and 3 bases from J, with 11 bases between. The CDR3 region is CASSPTGSYNEQFF. CDR3 nucleotides: TGTGCCAGTAGTCCTACAGGGAGCTACAATGAGCAGTTCTTC.

The V and J genes are TRBV4-3 and TRBJ1-3; D not resolved. Germline assignment: CDR1 LGHNA and CDR2 YSLEER. Deletions cut 4 bases from V and 4 bases from J, with 20 bases between. This CDR3 spans 17 amino acids. This chain's CDR3 is CASSLSQPGTGGNTIYF. The DNA of the CDR3 is TGCGCCAGCAGCCTCTCGCAACCGGGAACTGGAGGAAACACCATATATTTT.

V is TRBV2 and J is TRBJ2-3; 7 nucleotides match TRBD1. V was clipped by 4 bases and J by 15 bases; unmatched bases: 16. Per germline, CDR1 SNHLY and CDR2 FYNNEI. The CDR3 has 14 amino acids. For the CDR3, the DNA is TGTGCCAGCAGTGGATCCCGGACAGGAATGGCGATCTATTTT. Protein: CASSGSRTGMAIYF.